Listed below are T cell receptor beta chains from one sample, sequenced in a study of PD-L1 blockade in urothelial cancer. Sequencing was performed with immunoSEQ multiplex PCR; in TCRdb, only in-frame clones are kept and a portion is missing. This sample has about 110,000 clones, with around 85% found just once. The sequenced sample was PBMCs, obtained around atezolizumab (anti-PD-L1) treatment. These receptors were collected from a man aged 50-59 years with urothelial cancer. The CDR3 runs from the conserved cysteine through the conserved F or W. The order of the fields is clone size, V gene, J gene, D gene, CDR3 protein, CDR3 DNA. D genes are given only for firm matches. Rows give clone size only sometimes, using once, few, many, or a class for an expanded clone.

size: -; V: TRBV5-1; J: TRBJ2-5; D: -; CDR3: CASGWGTGQETQYF; DNA: TGCGCCAGCGGGTGGGGAACAGGGCAAGAGACCCAGTACTTC
size: few; V: TRBV7-6; J: TRBJ2-3; D: -; CDR3: CASSLNQEDTDTQYF; DNA: TGTGCCAGCAGCTTAAACCAGGAGGACACAGATACGCAGTATTTT
size: -; V: TRBV28; J: TRBJ2-7; D: -; CDR3: CASSPLRSNPYEQYF; DNA: TGTGCCAGCAGTCCCCTCCGATCTAACCCCTACGAGCAGTACTTC
size: -; V: TRBV7-8; J: TRBJ2-5; D: -; CDR3: CASSLGGVGRTQYF; DNA: TGTGCCAGCAGCTTAGGGGGGGTGGGAAGGACCCAGTACTTC
size: -; V: TRBV9; J: TRBJ2-3; D: TRBD2; CDR3: CASSITSGRAIDTQYF; DNA: TGTGCCAGCAGCATCACTAGCGGGAGGGCCATAGATACGCAGTATTTT
size: -; V: TRBV18; J: TRBJ2-1; D: -; CDR3: CASSLAAGQTKQFF; DNA: TGTGCCAGCTCCCTCGCCGCCGGGCAGACTAAGCAGTTCTTC
size: -; V: TRBV25-1; J: TRBJ2-3; D: -; CDR3: CASSEPGTLTDTQYF; DNA: TGTGCCAGCAGTGAACCCGGGACACTAACAGATACGCAGTATTTT
size: -; V: TRBV6-6; J: TRBJ1-2; D: -; CDR3: CASSSAGVPYGYTF; DNA: TGTGCCAGCAGTTCCGCGGGGGTGCCCTATGGCTACACCTTC
size: -; V: TRBV6-5; J: TRBJ2-2; D: -; CDR3: CASSYGSAAGELFF; DNA: TGTGCCAGCAGTTACGGATCGGCGGCCGGGGAGCTGTTTTTT
size: few; V: TRBV14; J: TRBJ1-1; D: -; CDR3: CASSQQAMNTEAFF; DNA: TGTGCCAGCAGCCAACAGGCAATGAACACTGAAGCTTTCTTT
size: -; V: TRBV11-2; J: TRBJ2-1; D: -; CDR3: CASSQTPLNEQFF; DNA: TGTGCCAGCAGCCAAACTCCCCTCAATGAGCAGTTCTTC
size: -; V: TRBV10-2; J: TRBJ2-3; D: -; CDR3: CASREPRQESTDTQYF; DNA: TGCGCCAGCAGAGAGCCTCGACAGGAAAGCACAGATACGCAGTATTTT
size: -; V: TRBV14; J: TRBJ2-4; D: -; CDR3: CASSPLNGGAKNIQYF; DNA: TGTGCCAGCAGCCCACTTAATGGCGGGGCCAAAAACATTCAGTACTTC
size: -; V: TRBV18; J: TRBJ1-1; D: -; CDR3: CASSPARENTEAFF; DNA: TGTGCCAGCTCACCAGCAAGAGAGAACACTGAAGCTTTCTTT
size: -; V: TRBV2; J: TRBJ1-2; D: TRBD1; CDR3: CASSPGGDSRSYGYTF; DNA: TGTGCCAGCAGTCCCGGGGGGGACAGCAGGAGCTATGGCTACACCTTC